There are a few counts of the clone carrying this T cell receptor beta chain. Trimming removed 1 base at V and 6 bases at J, with 7 bases between. This CDR3 has 13 amino acids. CDR1 and CDR2 (germline): SEHNR, FQNEAQ (reference sequence). TCRdb's copy holds only in-frame clones and misses some; the assay was immunoSEQ multiplex PCR. There are more than 75,000 clones in the sample; roughly 79% occur only once, and about 3% lies in the top ten. The data are from a study of radiotherapy plus CTLA-4 blockade in lung cancer. The TCR was taken from a human donor with non-small cell lung cancer who had a partial response to radiotherapy plus ipilimumab. Some clones in this sample may be carry-over from other donors' samples. Sequenced material: peripheral blood, taken from a patient treated with radiotherapy plus ipilimumab. The rearrangement links TRBV7-9 to TRBJ1-5, with unresolved D. In nucleotides, the CDR3 is TGTGCCAGCAGCTTAGAGGCGGGTCAGCCCCAGCATTTT. It codes for CASSLEAGQPQHF.